This T cell receptor (beta chain) was observed in a study of T cell changes during pregnancy in multiple sclerosis. Assay used: immunoSEQ multiplex PCR; TCRdb lists only in-frame clones, some missing. The repertoire consists of fewer than 150,000 clones, with around 97% occurring once and the leading ten covering around 0.4%. The CDR3 extends over 16 amino acids. V usage is TRBV21-1 and J usage is TRBJ2-4; the table's D call of TRBD1 was not tested on the DNA. TRBV21-1 is a recognized pseudogene. The source was peripheral blood, collected after pregnancy. This receptor was obtained from a female donor with multiple sclerosis, enrolled in a pregnancy study. The CDR3 sequence: CASSKDRGTGCKWRYF. The DNA for the CDR3 is TGTGCCAGCAGCAAAGACAGGGGGACAGGGTGTAAATGGCGGTACTTC.